The 2 T cell receptor beta chains presented below share a single source sample, sequenced in a study of T cell repertoires in cytomegalovirus infection. TCRdb passed the reads through MiXCR, listing each CDR3 protein once. Seen here are under 850,000 distinct CDR3 sequences, roughly 35% observed once, and the top ten hold roughly 2.8%. The material sequenced was PBMCs. Source of these receptors: a human donor in good health (CMV status not recorded). Some clones in this sample may be carry-over from other donors' samples.

This clonotype has more than one count but fewer than ten. The chain links TRBV28 to TRBJ1-1; D ambiguous. V lost 4 bases, J lost 1 base, and 10 bases lay in between. This CDR3 comprises 14 residues. Looked up from germline, CDR1 is MDHEN and CDR2 is SYDVKM. The CDR3 nucleotides are TGTGCCAGCAGTTCACCACCTACGAACACTGAAGCTTTCTTT. Protein product: CASSSPPTNTEAFF.

A word on this clonotype: This clone may be a read error of a much larger clone one base away. The rearrangement links TRBV7-8 to TRBJ2-1; 7 bases are shared with TRBD1. This CDR3 has 15 amino acids. From germline, CDR1 is SGHVS and CDR2 FQNEAQ. Losses at the gene ends were 8 bases for V and 7 bases for J; bases not matched to a gene: 14. CDR3 protein: CASRPRVRGRNEQFF. The CDR3 DNA follows: TGTGCCAGCCGCCCCCGGGTGAGGGGGCGTAATGAGCAGTTCTTC.